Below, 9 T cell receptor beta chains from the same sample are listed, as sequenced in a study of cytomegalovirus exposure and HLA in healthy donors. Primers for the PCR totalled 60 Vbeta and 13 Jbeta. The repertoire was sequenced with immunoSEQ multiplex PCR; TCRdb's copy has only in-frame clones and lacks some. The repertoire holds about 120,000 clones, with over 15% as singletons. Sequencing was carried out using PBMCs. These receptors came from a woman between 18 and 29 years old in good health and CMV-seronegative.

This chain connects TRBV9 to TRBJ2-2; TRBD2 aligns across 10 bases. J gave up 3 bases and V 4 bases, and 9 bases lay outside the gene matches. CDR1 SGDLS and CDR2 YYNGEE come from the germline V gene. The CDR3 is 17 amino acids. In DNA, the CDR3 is TGTGCCAGCAGCCTCAACCTCGGGACTAGCGACACCGGGGAGCTGTTTTTT. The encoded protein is CASSLNLGTSDTGELFF.

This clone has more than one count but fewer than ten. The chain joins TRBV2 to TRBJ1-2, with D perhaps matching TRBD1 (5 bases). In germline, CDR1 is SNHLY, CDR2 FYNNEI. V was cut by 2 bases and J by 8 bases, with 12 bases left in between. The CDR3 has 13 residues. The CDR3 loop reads CASSESAGYGYTF. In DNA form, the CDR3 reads TGTGCCAGCAGTGAAAGTGCAGGGTACGGCTACACCTTC.

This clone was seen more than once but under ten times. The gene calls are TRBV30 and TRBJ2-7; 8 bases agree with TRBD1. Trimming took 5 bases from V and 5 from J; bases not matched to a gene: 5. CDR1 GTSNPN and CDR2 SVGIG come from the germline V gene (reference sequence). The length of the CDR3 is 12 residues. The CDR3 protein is CAWGRQGNEQYF. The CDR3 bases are TGTGCCTGGGGTCGACAGGGGAACGAGCAGTACTTC.

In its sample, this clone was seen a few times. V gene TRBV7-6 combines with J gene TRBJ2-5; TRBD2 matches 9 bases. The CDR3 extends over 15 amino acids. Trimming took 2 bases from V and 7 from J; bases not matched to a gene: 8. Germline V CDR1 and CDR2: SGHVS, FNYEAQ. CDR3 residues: CASSLSSGGPGTQYF. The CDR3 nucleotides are TGTGCCAGCAGCTTAAGTAGCGGGGGCCCCGGGACCCAGTACTTC. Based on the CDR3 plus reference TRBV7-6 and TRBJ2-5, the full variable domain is GAGVSQSPRYKVTKRGQDVALRCDPISGHVSLYWYRQALGQGPEFLTYFNYEAQQDKSGLPNDRFSAERPEGSISTLTIQRTEQRDSAMYRCASSLSSGGPGTQYFGPGTRLLVL.

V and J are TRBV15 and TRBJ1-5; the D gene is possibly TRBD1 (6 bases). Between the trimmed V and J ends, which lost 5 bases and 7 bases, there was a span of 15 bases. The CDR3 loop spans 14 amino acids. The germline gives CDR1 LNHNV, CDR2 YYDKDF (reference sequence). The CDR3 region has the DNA TGTGCCACCAGCCGTGTAAGGGGGGGCCAGCCCCAGCATTTT. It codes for CATSRVRGGQPQHF.

CDR3 region: CSVVGAGSGANVLTF. DNA of the CDR3: TGCAGCGTTGTAGGGGCTGGCTCTGGGGCCAACGTCCTGACTTTC. This sequence joins TRBV29-1 and TRBJ2-6; D perhaps matches TRBD1 (5 bases). There are 15 residues in the CDR3. Germline lookup yields CDR1 SQVTM and CDR2 ANQGSEA. With 4 bases removed from V and 0 bases from J, the gap between germline ends came to 10 bases.

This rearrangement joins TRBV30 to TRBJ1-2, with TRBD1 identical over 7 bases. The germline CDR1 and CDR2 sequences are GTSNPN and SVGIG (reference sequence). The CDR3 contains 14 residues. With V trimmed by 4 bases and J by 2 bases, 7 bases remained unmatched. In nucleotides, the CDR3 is TGTGCCTGGACCGGGGACAGTATCAACTATGGCTACACCTTC. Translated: CAWTGDSINYGYTF.

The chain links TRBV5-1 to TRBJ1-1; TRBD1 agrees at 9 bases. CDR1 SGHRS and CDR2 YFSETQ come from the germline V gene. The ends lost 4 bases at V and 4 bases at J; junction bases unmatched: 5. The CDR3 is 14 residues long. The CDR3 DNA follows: TGCGCCAGCAGCCTTCAGACAGGGGGCACTGAAGCTTTCTTT. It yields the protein CASSLQTGGTEAFF. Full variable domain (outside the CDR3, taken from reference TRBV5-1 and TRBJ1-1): KAGVTQTPRYLIKTRGQQVTLSCSPISGHRSVSWYQQTPGQGLQFLFEYFSETQRNKGNFPGRFSGRQFSNSRSEMNVSTLELGDSALYLCASSLQTGGTEAFFGQGTRLTVV.

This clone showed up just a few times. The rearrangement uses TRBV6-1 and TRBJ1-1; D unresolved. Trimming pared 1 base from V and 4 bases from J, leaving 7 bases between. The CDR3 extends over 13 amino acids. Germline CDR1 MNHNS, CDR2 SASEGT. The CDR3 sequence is CASSEGQRTEAFF. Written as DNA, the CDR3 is TGTGCCAGCAGTGAAGGTCAGCGCACTGAAGCTTTCTTT.